The 16 T cell receptor beta chains below were found in one sample sequenced in a study of shared clonotypes between healthy human individuals (dated by TCRdb to about 2020). The protocol used for the library was the immunoSEQ multiplex PCR assay. TCRdb re-hosts the immuneACCESS table, in-frame sequences only. Its copies lack some clones; in the studies checked, an unresolved V gene accounts for under half of them, and the cause for the rest is not known. Across this sample there are fewer than 1.4 million clones, with 75% to 85% seen only once. The top ten constitute 0.61% of the sample. The sequenced sample was memory CD4+ T cells from PBMCs. Read against the paper, the sample's cell subset or site label means: CD45RA-negative fraction. Receptors were obtained from a man aged 18 to 30 in good health. Some clones in this sample may be carry-over from other donors' samples.

V usage is TRBV11-1 and J usage is TRBJ2-5; 15 bases map to TRBD2. The CDR3 consists of 18 residues. Germline CDR1 SGHAT, CDR2 FQDESV (reference sequence). V shed 1 base and J 5 bases; nucleotides not matched to a gene: 8. Here the CDR3 DNA reads TGTGCCAGCAGCTTAGAGGGACTAGCGGGAGGAGGAGGGGAGACCCAGTACTTC. The encoded protein is CASSLEGLAGGGGETQYF.

The rearrangement links TRBV28 to TRBJ1-1; D unclear. The CDR3 sequence is 13 residues long. Per germline, CDR1 MDHEN and CDR2 SYDVKM. The germline V and J ends were trimmed by 8 bases and 1 base, with 11 bases remaining between them. CDR3 sequence (DNA): TGTGCCAGCCGACGGGCGCAGAACACTGAAGCTTTCTTT. This codes for CASRRAQNTEAFF.

The chain uses TRBV6-5 and TRBJ2-5; no clear D gene. V lost 0 bases to trimming and J lost 5 bases, with 10 bases between them. The CDR3 is 14 residues long. Germline lookup yields CDR1 MNHEY and CDR2 SVGAGI. The CDR3 is CASSYSFSVETQYF. The DNA of the CDR3 is TGTGCCAGCAGTTACTCGTTCAGCGTGGAGACCCAGTACTTC.

CDR3 in DNA: TGTGCCAGCACCACAGGGGACGCGGCGTATGAAAAACTGTTTTTT. This gives the protein CASTTGDAAYEKLFF. This sequence joins TRBV6-1 and TRBJ1-4; 7 nucleotides align to TRBD1. Germline CDR1 MNHNS, CDR2 SASEGT. V shed 7 bases, J shed 6 bases, and the junction held 11 bases outside the gene matches. The CDR3 spans 15 residues.

This chain uses TRBV4-1 with TRBJ1-5; tentatively, D is TRBD1 (5 bases). CDR3 length: 17 residues. CDR1 is MGHRA, CDR2 YSYEKL, per germline. The germline V and J ends were trimmed by 1 base and 2 bases, with 15 bases remaining between them. The CDR3 DNA reads TGCGCCAGCAGCCAAGGCCCCGCCGGGGCTGGCAATCAGCCCCAGCATTTT. Translated, it gives CASSQGPAGAGNQPQHF.

This clone has just one count. The genes are TRBV10-2 and TRBJ2-7; perhaps TRBD1 as D (5 bases). The germline V gene has CDR1 WSHSY and CDR2 SAAADI. Trimming took 4 bases from V and 2 from J, leaving 15 bases between them. This CDR3 is built from 15 residues. CDR3 sequence: CASSGSTDATYEQYF. In DNA form, the CDR3 reads TGCGCCAGCAGTGGTTCGACAGATGCTACCTACGAGCAGTACTTC.

The chain joins TRBV5-6 to TRBJ1-3, with D unresolved. V lost 5 bases and J 1 base, leaving 10 bases between the germline ends. The CDR3 is 14 residues long. The V gene's germline CDR1 is SGHDT and CDR2 YYEEEE. The CDR3 reads CASSYVGSGNTIYF. CDR3 DNA: TGTGCCAGCAGTTACGTGGGATCTGGAAACACCATATATTTT.

The chain has TRBV2 and TRBJ2-4; the D gene could be TRBD1 or TRBD2 (6 bases each). CDR3 length: 14 amino acids. CDR1 is SNHLY, CDR2 FYNNEI, per germline. V shed 6 bases and J shed 0 bases, with 9 bases lying between them. CDR3 bases: TGTGCCAGCAGGAGGGGGGTAGCCAAAAACATTCAGTACTTC. Amino acid sequence: CASRRGVAKNIQYF.

The rearrangement links TRBV7-3 to TRBJ2-2; the D gene could be TRBD1 or TRBD2 (5 bases each). The CDR3 covers 19 residues. Germline loops: CDR1 SGHTA, CDR2 FQGTGA. With 1 base removed from V and 0 bases from J, the gap between germline ends came to 18 bases. The CDR3 nucleotides are TGTGCCAGCAGCTTAATTCCAGGGCGGGTGACTTCGAACACCGGGGAGCTGTTTTTT. Amino acids: CASSLIPGRVTSNTGELFF.

The chain has TRBV19 and TRBJ2-7; 12 bases map to TRBD2. The CDR3 contains 16 residues. Germline CDR1 and CDR2: LNHDA and SQIVND (reference sequence). J was trimmed by 2 bases and V by 5 bases; bases with no gene match: 7. The CDR3 bases are TGTGCCAGTAGTGTCCGGACTAGCGGGGCAACCTACGAGCAGTACTTC. Translated, it gives CASSVRTSGATYEQYF.

The rearrangement joins TRBV6-1 to TRBJ1-5; TRBD1 matches 8 bases. The CDR3 has 13 residues. The V segment lost 3 bases and the J segment 6 bases; nucleotides outside the gene matches: 1. CDR1 is MNHNS, CDR2 SASEGT, per germline. The CDR3 region is CASSEGTGQPQHF. The CDR3 DNA is TGTGCCAGCAGTGAGGGGACAGGTCAGCCCCAGCATTTT.

The J gene is TRBJ1-1, the V gene TRBV4-1, with TRBD1 identical over 8 bases. The CDR3 contains 15 residues. Germline lookup yields CDR1 MGHRA and CDR2 YSYEKL. J gave up 1 base and V 8 bases, and 9 bases lay outside the gene matches. CDR3 in amino acids: CASREMGTGNTEAFF. Written as DNA, the CDR3 is TGCGCCAGCCGAGAGATGGGGACAGGGAACACTGAAGCTTTCTTT.

In DNA, the CDR3 is TGTGCCAGCACCCCCAATCGCGGGACTAGCGGGAGCTACGAGCAGTACTTC. Protein product: CASTPNRGTSGSYEQYF. The V and J genes are TRBV7-9 and TRBJ2-7, with TRBD2 matching over 14 bases. The CDR3 length is 17 residues. Germline-derived CDR1 and CDR2 are SEHNR and FQNEAQ (reference sequence). Trimming took 7 bases from V and 3 from J; bases not matched to a gene: 11.

V usage is TRBV28 and J usage is TRBJ2-5; D possibly matches TRBD1 or TRBD2 (6 bases each). The V end was cut by 6 bases, the J end by 5 bases, with 19 bases between. This CDR3 comprises 15 residues. Germline CDR1 MDHEN, CDR2 SYDVKM. CDR3 protein: CASSLGGTQGETQYF. The CDR3 bases are TGTGCCAGCAGCCTCGGAGGGACCCAGGGGGAGACCCAGTACTTC.

The chain has TRBV28 and TRBJ2-5; no clear D. There are 14 residues in the CDR3. Germline V gene sequence: CDR1 MDHEN, CDR2 SYDVKM. Trimming took off 3 bases at V and 4 bases at J, with 12 bases between the two ends. The CDR3 DNA reads TGTGCCAGCAGTTTGCGGTCCCAGGCAGAGACCCAGTACTTC. It encodes CASSLRSQAETQYF.

The J gene is TRBJ2-7, the V gene TRBV7-9; TRBD2 agrees at 8 bases. V gave up 5 bases and J gave up 3 bases; unmatched junction bases: 9. The CDR3 is made up of 15 amino acids. Germline-derived CDR1 and CDR2 are SEHNR and FQNEAQ (reference sequence). The CDR3 bases are TGTGCCAGCAGCAGCAGGTATAGCGGGAACTACGAGCAGTACTTC. Protein sequence: CASSSRYSGNYEQYF.